The 16 T cell receptor beta chains listed next were all sequenced from one sample in a study of blood T cell repertoires in COVID-19. Repertoires were generated with immunoSEQ multiplex PCR, while TCRdb's copy carries only in-frame clones and drops some. The sample has hundreds of thousands of clones, approximately 86% seen once. The sample comprised PBMCs or T cells enriched from blood (not recorded which). These receptors originate from a woman aged 50 to 60 with acute COVID-19.

The rearrangement joins TRBV7-6 to TRBJ2-7; 8 nucleotides align to TRBD2. J gave up 3 bases and V 2 bases, and 0 bases lay outside the gene matches. CDR1 and CDR2 from the germline V gene are SGHVS and FNYEAQ. The CDR3 runs to 13 residues. The DNA for the CDR3 is TGTGCCAGCAGCTTAAGCGGGAGCTACGAGCAGTACTTC. Its protein product is CASSLSGSYEQYF.

The chain has TRBV15 and TRBJ1-6, with no clear D. CDR1 LNHNV and CDR2 YYDKDF come from the germline V gene (reference sequence). V was shortened by 4 bases and J by 8 bases, with 15 bases between the two germline ends. The CDR3 runs to 15 residues. CDR3 region: CATSNREEEDSPLHF. CDR3 bases: TGTGCCACCAGCAACCGGGAGGAGGAGGATTCACCCCTCCACTTT.

This clone came up once. The rearrangement uses TRBV18 and TRBJ1-3; D possibly corresponds to TRBD1 (6 bases). Trimming took off 6 bases at V and 8 bases at J, with 17 bases between the two ends. This CDR3 is built from 14 residues. CDR1 is KGHSH, CDR2 LQKENI, per germline. CDR3 region: CASSPGQNWHTIYF. For the CDR3, the DNA is TGTGCCAGCTCCCCAGGACAGAATTGGCACACCATATATTTT.

The chain has TRBV20-1 and TRBJ2-5, with TRBD1 as a possible D gene (6 bases). V was trimmed by 3 bases and J by 10 bases, leaving 18 bases between them. This CDR3 is 13 amino acids long. Germline lookup yields CDR1 DFQATT and CDR2 SNEGSKA (reference sequence). The CDR3 coding sequence is TGCAGTGCTAGTATCGCTAGCAGGGGCGGCCAGTACTTC. It specifies CSASIASRGGQYF.

The gene calls are TRBV7-3 and TRBJ2-3, with D tentatively TRBD2 (5 bases). V shed 3 bases and J shed 4 bases, with 8 bases lying between them. The germline CDR1 and CDR2 sequences are SGHTA and FQGTGA. The CDR3 is 13 residues long. The CDR3 here is CASSFSGADTQYF. DNA of the CDR3: TGTGCCAGCAGCTTTTCCGGGGCAGATACGCAGTATTTT.

The CDR3 nucleotides are TGTGCCACCAGCAGTAACAGGGCGAACACTGAAGCTTTCTTT. It codes for CATSSNRANTEAFF. The chain recombines TRBV15 with TRBJ1-1; D is perhaps TRBD1 (6 bases). The CDR3 consists of 14 residues. The V gene lost 3 bases and the J gene lost 1 base, with 9 bases spanning the gap. Germline CDR1 reads LNHNV; CDR2 reads YYDKDF (reference sequence).

The chain couples TRBV5-1 to TRBJ2-1, with TRBD2 matching over 9 bases. V gave up 2 bases and J gave up 8 bases; unmatched junction bases: 11. CDR3 size: 16 residues. The germline gives CDR1 SGHRS, CDR2 YFSETQ. The CDR3 bases are TGCGCCAGCAGCTTCTTGGGCGGGAGGGCCGACCATGAGCAGTTCTTC. Translating gives CASSFLGGRADHEQFF.

The V gene is TRBV10-3, the J gene TRBJ1-5; 10 bases fit TRBD1. J was trimmed by 3 bases and V by 2 bases; bases with no gene match: 4. CDR3 length: 16 residues. Germline CDR1 ENHRY, CDR2 SYGVKD. As DNA, the CDR3 is TGTGCCATCAGTGAGGCGGGGACAGGGGTCAATCAGCCCCAGCATTTT. Translation: CAISEAGTGVNQPQHF.

The chain joins TRBV15 to TRBJ2-7, with a tentative D call TRBD1 (5 bases). The germline gives CDR1 LNHNV, CDR2 YYDKDF (reference sequence). V shed 7 bases and J shed 3 bases, with 16 bases lying between them. The CDR3 covers 14 residues. CDR3 in DNA: TGTGCCACCAAAAGGTTCCAGGGCAACTACGAGCAGTACTTC. Its translation: CATKRFQGNYEQYF.

This clone appeared once. The chain combines TRBV27 with TRBJ2-5, with 15 positions matching TRBD2. Germline V gene lookup returns CDR1 MNHEY and CDR2 SMNVEV (reference sequence). The CDR3 consists of 19 residues. Losses at the gene ends were 10 bases for V and 2 bases for J; bases not matched to a gene: 17. This CDR3 reads CATSRLPGLAGGLQETQYF. CDR3 DNA sequence: TGTGCCACGTCCCGGTTACCGGGACTAGCGGGAGGACTACAAGAGACCCAGTACTTC.

J is TRBJ2-7 and V is TRBV5-1; 9 nucleotides align to TRBD2. V lost 0 bases and J lost 3; bases outside the gene matches: 4. The CDR3 contains 15 residues. The V gene's germline CDR1 is SGHRS and CDR2 YFSETQ. The CDR3 bases are TGCGCCAGCAGCTTGGGGCCTAGCGGGGTCTACGAGCAGTACTTC. Its protein product is CASSLGPSGVYEQYF.

Many counts were recorded for this clone. The chain has TRBV5-1 and TRBJ2-2, with 7 bases lining up with TRBD2. The CDR3 totals 14 residues. J lost 5 bases, V lost 3 bases, and 4 bases had no gene match. Germline V gene sequence: CDR1 SGHRS, CDR2 YFSETQ. For the CDR3, the DNA is TGCGCCAGCAGCTCGTTTAGCGGGACCGGGGAGCTGTTTTTT. The encoded protein is CASSSFSGTGELFF.

V usage is TRBV29-1 and J usage is TRBJ2-3; possible D gene TRBD1, 5 bases. V was shortened by 7 bases and J by 0 bases, with 11 bases between the two germline ends. The CDR3 is 13 amino acids. CDR1 and CDR2 from the germline V gene are SQVTM and ANQGSEA. CDR3 nucleotide sequence: TGCAGCGCCGGACATACTAGCACAGATACGCAGTATTTT. Protein: CSAGHTSTDTQYF.

This sequence joins TRBV7-3 and TRBJ2-3; the match to TRBD2 covers 11 bases. Losses at the gene ends were 3 bases for V and 5 bases for J; bases not matched to a gene: 4. Germline assignment: CDR1 SGHTA and CDR2 FQGTGA. The CDR3 runs 15 residues. CDR3 bases: TGTGCCAGCAGCTTTAGCGGGAGGGGTGTAGATACGCAGTATTTT. Amino acids: CASSFSGRGVDTQYF.

This clone was found a few times. This chain joins TRBV5-6 and TRBJ2-1, with D possibly TRBD1 on 6 matching bases. The CDR3 has 15 residues. Trimming took off 3 bases at V and 4 bases at J, with 14 bases between the two ends. Looked up from germline, CDR1 is SGHDT and CDR2 is YYEEEE. The CDR3 DNA reads as TGTGCCAGCAGCTGGAGACAGGAGTATTACAATGAGCAGTTCTTC. Protein: CASSWRQEYYNEQFF.

This clone has only one observation. The chain links TRBV9 to TRBJ2-1; weak D call: TRBD1 (5 bases). CDR3 size: 15 residues. Germline CDR1 and CDR2: SGDLS and YYNGEE. Trimming pared 4 bases from V and 5 bases from J, leaving 16 bases between. The CDR3: CASSYRTVRDNEQFF. The CDR3 nucleotides read TGTGCCAGCAGCTACAGGACGGTTAGGGACAATGAGCAGTTCTTC.